The subject of this entry is one T cell receptor (beta chain). The data stem from a study of cytomegalovirus exposure and HLA in healthy donors. The PCR had 60 Vbeta and 13 Jbeta primers. The repertoire was sequenced with immunoSEQ multiplex PCR; TCRdb's copy has only in-frame clones and lacks some. Of roughly 110,000 clones listed, less than 85% are singletons. V was clipped by 6 bases and J by 4 bases; unmatched bases: 8. This CDR3 spans 14 amino acids. Per germline, CDR1 MNHEY and CDR2 SMNVEV (reference sequence). The sequenced sample consisted of PBMCs. The TCR sequence derives from a woman aged 40 to 50 in good health and CMV-seropositive. The rearrangement joins TRBV27 to TRBJ2-7; 8 bases are shared with TRBD1. CDR3: CASSEDRDGYEQYF. DNA of the CDR3: TGTGCCAGCAGCGAGGACAGGGACGGTTACGAGCAGTACTTC.